This passage covers 3 T cell receptor beta chains from one sample sequenced in a study of cytomegalovirus exposure and HLA in healthy donors. The PCR had 60 Vbeta and 13 Jbeta primers. Assay: immunoSEQ multiplex PCR; the TCRdb copy retains only in-frame clones and omits some. The sample includes fewer than 150,000 clones, roughly 80% seen only once; the top ten take under 7.5%. Sequenced input: PBMCs. These receptors originate from a man aged 40-49 years in good health and CMV-seropositive.

As regards this clone: Mismatch with germline at one junction end may stem from a read error. The chain is built from TRBV7-7 and TRBJ1-1; D is possibly TRBD1 (5 bases). CDR1 and CDR2 (germline): SSHAT, FNYEAQ (reference sequence). The CDR3 is 13 amino acids. Written as DNA, the CDR3 is TGTGCTAGCAGTGTCGGGGGGGACACTGAAGCTTTCTTT. Its translation: CASSVGGDTEAFF.

CDR3 protein: CASTQGTNTEAFF. The CDR3 bases are TGTGCCAGCACACAGGGTACGAACACTGAAGCTTTCTTT. The chain has TRBV5-6 and TRBJ1-1; possible D gene TRBD1, 6 bases. V shed 6 bases and J shed 1 base, with 10 bases lying between them. The CDR3 spans 13 residues. The germline gives CDR1 SGHDT, CDR2 YYEEEE.

V usage is TRBV9 and J usage is TRBJ2-1; a weak D match, TRBD2 (6 bases). Germline loops: CDR1 SGDLS, CDR2 YYNGEE. With 7 bases removed from V and 7 bases from J, the gap between germline ends came to 21 bases. The CDR3 covers 15 residues. The CDR3: CASAGEGRTENEQFF. Here the CDR3 DNA reads TGTGCCAGCGCCGGGGAAGGGAGGACGGAAAATGAGCAGTTCTTC.